Listed here are 28 T cell receptor beta chains from one sample, sequenced in a study of cytomegalovirus exposure and HLA in healthy donors. 60 Vbeta and 13 Jbeta primers were used in PCR. Sequenced by immunoSEQ multiplex PCR; TCRdb stores in-frame clones only, minus some. The sample yields 200,000 to 250,000 clones, 76% seen once. Material: PBMCs. These receptors were collected from a man aged 18 to 35 in good health and CMV-seronegative.

V and J are TRBV5-6 and TRBJ2-7; 8 bases fit TRBD1. This CDR3 has 15 amino acids. V shed 0 bases, J shed 3 bases, and the junction held 5 bases outside the gene matches. CDR1 and CDR2 from the germline V gene are SGHDT and YYEEEE. The CDR3 bases are TGTGCCAGCAGCTTGGAGACAGGGGTTCTCTACGAGCAGTACTTC. Amino acids: CASSLETGVLYEQYF.

The chain uses TRBV4-1 and TRBJ1-4, with TRBD1 matching over 7 bases. This CDR3 contains 20 residues. The junction had 21 bases not matched to a gene; V was cut back by 4 bases and J by 4 bases. The germline gives CDR1 MGHRA, CDR2 YSYEKL. CDR3 loop: CASSRSYRGVVHQDNEKLFF. The CDR3 bases are TGCGCCAGCAGCCGCAGCTACAGGGGTGTGGTTCATCAGGATAATGAAAAACTGTTTTTT.

The chain is built from TRBV9 and TRBJ2-1, with 7 nucleotides matching TRBD1. Looked up from germline, CDR1 is SGDLS and CDR2 is YYNGEE. The CDR3 has 18 amino acids. The trim removed 5 bases at V and 9 bases at J, leaving 23 bases unmatched. The CDR3 protein is CASSSSGDSIGDGREQFF. As DNA, the CDR3 is TGTGCCAGCAGTTCCAGTGGGGACAGTATAGGGGATGGTCGTGAGCAGTTCTTC.

V and J are TRBV5-4 and TRBJ2-7; 10 nucleotides match TRBD2. V trimming: 0 bases; J trimming: 6 bases; junction bases outside the gene matches: 6. Germline-derived CDR1 and CDR2 are SGHNT and YYREEE (reference sequence). The CDR3 is 15 residues long. This chain's CDR3 is CASSLEASGSREQYF. In DNA, the CDR3 is TGTGCCAGCAGCTTGGAGGCTAGCGGGAGTCGCGAGCAGTACTTC. Full variable domain (missing parts from reference TRBV5-4 and TRBJ2-7): ETGVTQSPTHLIKTRGQQVTLRCSSQSGHNTVSWYQQALGQGPQFIFQYYREEENGRGNFPPRFSGLQFPNYSSELNVNALELDDSALYLCASSLEASGSREQYFGPGTRLTVT.

V and J are TRBV7-2 and TRBJ2-6, with D tentatively TRBD1 (6 bases). The CDR3 is 16 residues long. V lost 3 bases, J lost 4 bases, and 13 bases lay in between. Germline V gives CDR1 SGHTA, CDR2 FQGNSA. CDR3 amino acids: CASSLGAGQGANVLTF. CDR3 nucleotide sequence: TGTGCCAGCAGCTTGGGGGCAGGGCAAGGGGCCAACGTCCTGACTTTC.

V is TRBV11-2 and J is TRBJ2-6, with a weak D call TRBD2 (5 bases). CDR1 SGHAT and CDR2 FQNNGV come from the germline V gene. The V and J ends lost 4 bases and 6 bases respectively, with 10 bases between them. This CDR3 comprises 14 residues. The DNA for the CDR3 is TGTGCCAGCAGCTCGACTAACGCGGCCAACGTCCTGACTTTC. Residues: CASSSTNAANVLTF.

The rearrangement joins TRBV2 to TRBJ1-3; tentatively, D is TRBD1 (5 bases). The CDR3 has 14 amino acids. V was clipped by 6 bases and J by 0 bases, with 9 bases between them. Looked up from germline, CDR1 is SNHLY and CDR2 is FYNNEI. The CDR3 loop reads CASRSGYSGNTIYF. In DNA form, the CDR3 reads TGTGCCAGCAGATCAGGGTACTCTGGAAACACCATATATTTT.

J is TRBJ2-1 and V is TRBV6-5; D not certain. The CDR3 sequence is 13 residues long. CDR1 is MNHEY and CDR2 is SVGAGI in the germline V gene. The V gene lost 6 bases and the J gene lost 4 bases, with 10 bases spanning the gap. The CDR3 region has the DNA TGTGCCAGCAGCCTCGGAGATTACAATGAGCAGTTCTTC. Its translation: CASSLGDYNEQFF.

The V gene is TRBV4-1, the J gene TRBJ2-1; 8 nucleotides align to TRBD2. The CDR3 runs 15 residues. After removal of 4 bases from V and 2 bases from J, the junction contained 4 bases not matched to a gene. Germline CDR1 reads MGHRA; CDR2 reads YSYEKL. CDR3 nucleotide sequence: TGCGCCAGCAGCCCCTATAGCGGGACCTACAATGAGCAGTTCTTC. It encodes CASSPYSGTYNEQFF.

This sequence joins TRBV6-1 and TRBJ2-5, with 9 positions matching TRBD1. CDR3 length: 15 residues. Germline CDR1 and CDR2: MNHNS and SASEGT. The ends lost 5 bases at V and 5 bases at J; junction bases unmatched: 9. This chain's CDR3 is CASSSGQGIRETQYF. The CDR3 nucleotides read TGTGCCAGCAGTTCGGGACAGGGTATTAGGGAGACCCAGTACTTC.

This chain links TRBV15 with TRBJ2-3, with TRBD1 identical over 7 bases. CDR1 is LNHNV, CDR2 YYDKDF, per germline (reference sequence). The J segment lost 3 bases and the V segment lost 1 base, leaving 4 bases of the junction unmatched. The CDR3 consists of 15 residues. CDR3 sequence (DNA): TGTGCCACCAGCAGAGGACGACAGGGTACAGATACGCAGTATTTT. Translated: CATSRGRQGTDTQYF.

V is TRBV18 and J is TRBJ1-1; D is uncertain. The V end was cut by 5 bases, the J end by 2 bases, with 12 bases between. The germline V gene has CDR1 KGHSH and CDR2 LQKENI. The CDR3 loop spans 14 amino acids. The CDR3 region has the DNA TGTGCCAGCTCAGGACGGGATTTAAACACTGAAGCTTTCTTT. It yields the protein CASSGRDLNTEAFF.

V gene TRBV19 combines with J gene TRBJ1-5; 9 bases fit TRBD1. CDR3 length: 13 amino acids. The V gene end was trimmed by 7 bases and the J gene end by 6 bases; junction bases not matched to a gene: 4. Germline-derived CDR1 and CDR2 are LNHDA and SQIVND (reference sequence). The CDR3 loop reads CASTRQGGQPQHF. The CDR3 nucleotides are TGTGCCAGTACCCGACAGGGGGGTCAGCCCCAGCATTTT.

This clone occurred once. The chain couples TRBV29-1 to TRBJ2-5, with TRBD1 as a possible D gene (6 bases). CDR1 is SQVTM and CDR2 is ANQGSEA in the germline V gene. The CDR3 has 18 amino acids. V lost 0 bases to trimming and J lost 0 bases, with 20 bases between them. In DNA form, the CDR3 reads TGCAGCGTTGAAGATTTAGACAGGTCCACTTGGTACCAAGAGACCCAGTACTTC. Protein product: CSVEDLDRSTWYQETQYF.

This chain connects TRBV9 to TRBJ1-2; TRBD1 matches at 9 bases. There are 15 residues in the CDR3. CDR1 SGDLS and CDR2 YYNGEE come from the germline V gene. Trimming at V came to 3 bases and at J to 8 bases, leaving 11 bases not matched to a gene. CDR3 residues: CASSATGTGTPGYTF. The DNA for the CDR3 is TGTGCCAGCAGCGCGACCGGGACAGGGACGCCAGGCTACACCTTC.

V gene TRBV5-1 combines with J gene TRBJ2-6; no definite D call. CDR3 length equals 14 residues. Trimming removed 3 bases from V and 3 bases from J, with 7 bases in between. CDR1 and CDR2 from the germline V gene are SGHRS and YFSETQ. CDR3 amino acids: CASSSTGGANVLTF. DNA for the CDR3: TGCGCCAGCAGCTCCACGGGTGGGGCCAACGTCCTGACTTTC.

J is TRBJ2-7 and V is TRBV29-1, with D perhaps TRBD1 (6 bases). V was trimmed by 4 bases and J by 6 bases, leaving 13 bases between them. The germline V gene has CDR1 SQVTM and CDR2 ANQGSEA. CDR3 length equals 12 residues. CDR3 sequence (DNA): TGCAGCGTTGCCCCAGGGGCCGGCGAGCAGTACTTC. Residues: CSVAPGAGEQYF.

In this sample, this clone turned up once. The CDR3 loop reads CASSLGGLQETQYF. CDR3 nucleotides: TGTGCCAGCAGCTTGGGCGGGCTACAAGAGACCCAGTACTTC. The chain uses TRBV5-5 and TRBJ2-5; D might be TRBD2 (5 bases). This CDR3 spans 14 amino acids. CDR1 and CDR2 (germline): SGHKS, YYEKEE (reference sequence). V lost 0 bases and J 2 bases, leaving 8 bases between the germline ends.

This chain connects TRBV19 to TRBJ2-3, with D possibly TRBD2 on 6 matching bases. V lost 3 bases and J lost 4, with 11 bases in between. The CDR3 runs to 14 residues. CDR1 and CDR2 from the germline V gene are LNHDA and SQIVND (reference sequence). The CDR3 sequence is CASSMSPGADTQYF. The CDR3, as DNA: TGTGCCAGTAGTATGTCGCCGGGGGCAGATACGCAGTATTTT.

There are a few counts of this clone. The J gene is TRBJ2-7, the V gene TRBV27; perhaps TRBD1 as D (6 bases). The CDR3 runs 13 residues. Trimming left V 5 bases short and J 4 bases short, with 12 bases between. Germline CDR1 is MNHEY and CDR2 is SMNVEV (reference sequence). The CDR3 sequence is CASSIHGQYEQYF. CDR3 bases: TGTGCCAGCAGTATCCACGGACAGTACGAGCAGTACTTC.

J is TRBJ2-7 and V is TRBV28; D is perhaps TRBD1 (8 bases). This CDR3 region has 14 residues. In germline, CDR1 is MDHEN, CDR2 SYDVKM. The V and J ends lost 5 bases and 7 bases respectively, with 18 bases between them. For the CDR3, the DNA is TGTGCCAGCAGTCTACAGGGGGGGGTTGTGGAGCAGTACTTC. This gives the protein CASSLQGGVVEQYF.

The sample holds a few counts of this clone. CDR3 region: CASSHKLAGGTYEQYF. For the CDR3, the DNA is TGCGCCAGCAGCCATAAACTAGCGGGAGGCACCTACGAGCAGTACTTC. The chain carries TRBV4-1 and TRBJ2-7; 12 positions agree with TRBD2. CDR3 length: 16 residues. Per the germline V gene, CDR1 is MGHRA and CDR2 is YSYEKL. Unmatched junction bases numbered 5, after V lost 3 bases and J lost 2 bases.

V usage is TRBV7-8 and J usage is TRBJ2-7; TRBD2 aligns across 10 bases. The CDR3 spans 17 residues. CDR1 SGHVS and CDR2 FQNEAQ come from the germline V gene. With V trimmed by 1 base and J by 2 bases, 8 bases remained unmatched. The CDR3 loop reads CASSLDASGRVAYEQYF. The CDR3 nucleotides read TGTGCCAGCAGCTTAGACGCTAGCGGGAGAGTTGCCTACGAGCAGTACTTC.

This rearrangement joins TRBV5-1 to TRBJ1-2; a weak D match, TRBD1 (6 bases). This CDR3 has 14 residues. V shed 4 bases and J shed 5 bases, with 15 bases lying between them. The germline gives CDR1 SGHRS, CDR2 YFSETQ. CDR3 in DNA: TGCGCCAGCAGCCCCGGACAGCGGGATTATGGCTACACCTTC. Translation gives CASSPGQRDYGYTF. Full variable domain (missing parts from reference TRBV5-1 and TRBJ1-2): KAGVTQTPRYLIKTRGQQVTLSCSPISGHRSVSWYQQTPGQGLQFLFEYFSETQRNKGNFPGRFSGRQFSNSRSEMNVSTLELGDSALYLCASSPGQRDYGYTFGSGTRLTVV.

The V and J genes are TRBV2 and TRBJ1-2; D call uncertain. V lost 5 bases and J 3 bases, leaving 10 bases between the germline ends. The CDR3 contains 13 residues. Per germline, CDR1 SNHLY and CDR2 FYNNEI. The CDR3 loop reads CASSPVRDYGYTF. CDR3 nucleotides: TGTGCCAGCAGTCCGGTTCGGGACTATGGCTACACCTTC.

This sequence joins TRBV9 and TRBJ1-1, with TRBD1 matching over 9 bases. The trim removed 3 bases at V and 9 bases at J, leaving 3 bases unmatched. CDR1 is SGDLS, CDR2 YYNGEE, per germline. The CDR3 sequence is 12 residues long. The CDR3 DNA is TGTGCCAGCAGCGGGACAGGGGCGCAAGCTTTCTTT. Protein sequence: CASSGTGAQAFF.

The V and J genes are TRBV7-9 and TRBJ1-1, with no clear D. The CDR3 is made up of 16 amino acids. V was clipped by 4 bases and J by 10 bases, with 25 bases between them. From germline, CDR1 is SEHNR and CDR2 FQNEAQ (reference sequence). The CDR3 nucleotides read TGTGCCAGCAGCTCCGAACCTCAGGCGGGAGAAAATCTAGCTTTCTTT. It is translated as CASSSEPQAGENLAFF.

The V call is TRBV5-6, the J call TRBJ2-3; 10 nucleotides align to TRBD1. Trimming at V came to 4 bases and at J to 6 bases, leaving 5 bases not matched to a gene. Germline V gene lookup returns CDR1 SGHDT and CDR2 YYEEEE. The CDR3 loop spans 14 amino acids. The CDR3 region is CASSRDRGMDTQYF. In nucleotides, the CDR3 is TGTGCCAGCAGCCGGGACAGGGGAATGGATACGCAGTATTTT.